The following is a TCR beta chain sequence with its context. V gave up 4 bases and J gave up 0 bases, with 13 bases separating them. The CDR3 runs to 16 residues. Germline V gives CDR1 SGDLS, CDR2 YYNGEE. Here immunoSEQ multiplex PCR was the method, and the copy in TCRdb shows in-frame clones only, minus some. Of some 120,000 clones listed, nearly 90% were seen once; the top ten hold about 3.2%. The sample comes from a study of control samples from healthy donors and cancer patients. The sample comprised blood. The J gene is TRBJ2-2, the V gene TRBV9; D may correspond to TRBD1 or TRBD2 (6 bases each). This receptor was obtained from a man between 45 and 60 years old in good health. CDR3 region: CASSPRGGSNTGELFF. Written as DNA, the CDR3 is TGTGCCAGCAGCCCCCGAGGGGGGTCGAACACCGGGGAGCTGTTTTTT.